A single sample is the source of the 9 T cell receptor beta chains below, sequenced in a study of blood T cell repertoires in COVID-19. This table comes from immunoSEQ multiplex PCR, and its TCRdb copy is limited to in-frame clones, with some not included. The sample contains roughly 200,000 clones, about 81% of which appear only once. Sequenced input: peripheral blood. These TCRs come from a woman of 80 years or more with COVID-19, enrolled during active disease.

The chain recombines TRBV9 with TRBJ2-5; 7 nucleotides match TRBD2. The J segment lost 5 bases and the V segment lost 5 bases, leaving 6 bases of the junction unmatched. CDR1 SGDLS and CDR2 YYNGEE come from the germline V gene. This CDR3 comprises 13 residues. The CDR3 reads CASSTGTTETQYF. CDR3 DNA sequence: TGTGCCAGCAGTACCGGGACTACGGAGACCCAGTACTTC.

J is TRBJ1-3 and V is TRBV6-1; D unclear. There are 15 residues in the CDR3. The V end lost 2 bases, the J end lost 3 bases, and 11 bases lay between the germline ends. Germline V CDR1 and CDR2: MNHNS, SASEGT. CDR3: CASSEQPGVGNTIYF. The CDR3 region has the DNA TGTGCCAGCAGTGAACAACCCGGGGTTGGAAACACCATATATTTT.

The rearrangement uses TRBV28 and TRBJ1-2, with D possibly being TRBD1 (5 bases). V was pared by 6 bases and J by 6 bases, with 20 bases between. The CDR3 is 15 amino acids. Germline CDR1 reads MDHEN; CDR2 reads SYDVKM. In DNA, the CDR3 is TGTGCCAGCAGAGGCTTCGGGGAGCCGGGGGATGGCTACACCTTC. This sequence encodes CASRGFGEPGDGYTF.

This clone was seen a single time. The CDR3 loop is CAWSVKVVQGAGELFF. In nucleotides, the CDR3 is TGTGCCTGGAGTGTAAAGGTCGTACAGGGGGCTGGGGAGCTGTTTTTT. V gene TRBV30 combines with J gene TRBJ2-2, with 9 bases aligning to TRBD1. CDR1 GTSNPN and CDR2 SVGIG come from the germline V gene (reference sequence). The J segment lost 8 bases and the V segment lost 0 bases, leaving 10 bases of the junction unmatched. The CDR3 sequence is 16 residues long.

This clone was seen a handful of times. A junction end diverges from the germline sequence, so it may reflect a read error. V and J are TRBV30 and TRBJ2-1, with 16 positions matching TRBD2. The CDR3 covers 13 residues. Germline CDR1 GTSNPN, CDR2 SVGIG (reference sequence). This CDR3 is CACRGTSGRASVF. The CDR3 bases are TGTGCCTGCCGCGGGACTAGCGGGAGGGCCTCGGTCTTC.

CDR3: CASSGARYGYTF. DNA of the CDR3: TGTGCCAGTAGTGGGGCACGCTATGGCTACACCTTC. The chain joins TRBV19 to TRBJ1-2; D possibly corresponds to TRBD1 (5 bases). Trimming took off 5 bases at V and 4 bases at J, with 8 bases between the two ends. Germline lookup yields CDR1 LNHDA and CDR2 SQIVND (reference sequence). The CDR3 is 12 residues long.

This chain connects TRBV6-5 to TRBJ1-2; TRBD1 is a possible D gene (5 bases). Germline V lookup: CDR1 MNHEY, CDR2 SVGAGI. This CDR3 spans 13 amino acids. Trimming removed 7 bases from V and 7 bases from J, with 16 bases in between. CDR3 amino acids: CASINEGARGYTF. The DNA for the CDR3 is TGTGCCAGCATTAATGAAGGGGCGCGTGGCTACACCTTC.

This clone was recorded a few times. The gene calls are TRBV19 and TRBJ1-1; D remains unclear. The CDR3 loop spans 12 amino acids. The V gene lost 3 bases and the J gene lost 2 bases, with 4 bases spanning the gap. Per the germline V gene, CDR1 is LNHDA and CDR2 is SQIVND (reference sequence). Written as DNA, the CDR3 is TGTGCCAGTAGTATCCTAAACACTGAAGCTTTCTTT. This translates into CASSILNTEAFF.

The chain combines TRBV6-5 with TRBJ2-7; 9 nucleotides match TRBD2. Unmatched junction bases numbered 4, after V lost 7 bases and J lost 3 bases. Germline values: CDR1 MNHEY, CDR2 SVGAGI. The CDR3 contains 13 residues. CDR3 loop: CASIPAGGYEQYF. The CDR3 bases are TGTGCCAGCATTCCAGCGGGAGGCTACGAGCAGTACTTC.